This is a list of T cell receptor beta chains from one sample in a study of CD8 T cells in ankylosing spondylitis. TCRdb re-called the 5' RACE reads with MiXCR, one entry per CDR3 protein. Seen here are about 510,000 distinct CDR3 sequences, about 5.2% observed once, and the top ten hold around 3.5%. Sequencing input: blood, either unsorted or a sorted T cell fraction (not recorded which). The receptors stem from a male donor with ankylosing spondylitis. Both conserved end residues are part of each CDR3. The D gene is left open where the match is weak. A row's size may be missing; if present it is once, few, many or a size class.

clone_size	j_call	v_call	d_call	cdr3_aa	cdr3_nt
many	TRBJ2-3	TRBV12-3/TRBV12-4	TRBD2	CASSLARASGTSTDTQYF	TGTGCCAGCAGTTTAGCAAGGGCTAGCGGCACTAGCACAGATACGCAGTATTTT
many	TRBJ2-3	TRBV6-1	NA	CASAISLGGTDTQYF	TGTGCCAGCGCGATTAGTCTAGGCGGCACAGATACGCAGTATTTT
many	TRBJ2-7	TRBV6-2/TRBV6-3	NA	CASSFAGTYEQYF	TGTGCCAGCAGTTTCGCCGGAACCTACGAGCAGTACTTC
many	TRBJ2-1	TRBV7-8	TRBD2	CASSLLAGETYYNEQFF	TGTGCCAGCAGCTTGTTAGCGGGCGAAACCTACTACAATGAGCAGTTCTTC
many	TRBJ2-3	TRBV10-3	TRBD2	CAISDPLDAGGGTDTQYF	TGTGCCATCAGTGACCCCCTGGACGCGGGGGGTGGCACAGATACGCAGTATTTT
many	TRBJ2-3	TRBV27	NA	CASSDTTGIQGTDTQYF	TGTGCCAGCAGTGACACGACCGGGATCCAAGGAACAGATACGCAGTATTTT
many	TRBJ2-3	TRBV7-2	NA	CASSLVGSNTDTQYF	TGTGCCAGCAGCTTAGTAGGGTCCAACACAGATACGCAGTATTTT
NA	TRBJ1-5	TRBV5-5	NA	CASSLAMGVNQPQHF	TGTGCCAGCAGCTTGGCCATGGGGGTTAATCAGCCCCAGCATTTT
many	TRBJ2-7	TRBV5-6	NA	CASSFYRSLYEQYF	TGTGCCAGCAGCTTTTATAGAAGCCTCTACGAGCAGTACTTC
many	TRBJ2-2	TRBV20-1	NA	CSADSYNTGELFF	TGCAGTGCTGACTCGTACAACACCGGGGAGCTGTTTTTT
many	TRBJ1-2	TRBV20-1	TRBD1	CSAPRTGRGIYGYTF	TGCAGTGCTCCCAGGACAGGGAGAGGAATCTATGGCTACACCTTC
many	TRBJ1-2	TRBV29-1	NA	CSVVGYFGYTF	TGCAGCGTTGTGGGCTACTTTGGCTACACCTTC
many	TRBJ1-1	TRBV7-2	TRBD1	CASSTDRGYSEAFF	TGTGCCAGCAGCACCGACAGGGGCTACTCTGAAGCTTTCTTT
many	TRBJ2-3	TRBV7-2	NA	CASSAGQIADTQYF	TGTGCCAGCAGCGCCGGACAGATCGCAGATACGCAGTATTTT
NA	TRBJ2-3	TRBV3-1	NA	CASSQVGARSTDTQYF	TGTGCCAGCAGCCAAGTAGGGGCGAGGAGCACAGATACGCAGTATTTT
many	TRBJ1-2	TRBV7-2	TRBD1	CASTLRDSNGYTF	TGTGCCAGCACCCTTCGGGACAGCAATGGCTACACCTTC
many	TRBJ2-1	TRBV10-3	NA	CAISEQGMEQFF	TGTGCCATCAGTGAACAGGGTATGGAGCAGTTCTTC
many	TRBJ2-3	TRBV18	NA	CASSPGFGGGADTQYF	TGTGCCAGCTCACCGGGATTCGGGGGCGGTGCAGATACGCAGTATTTT
many	TRBJ2-3	TRBV20-1	NA	CSAGPGDTQYF	TGCAGTGCCGGACCAGGGGATACGCAGTATTTT
many	TRBJ2-5	TRBV5-6	NA	CASSAETQYF	TGTGCCAGCAGCGCGGAGACCCAGTACTTC
NA	TRBJ2-7	TRBV6-2/TRBV6-3	NA	CAISGTVYEQYF	TGTGCCATCTCTGGTACGGTCTACGAGCAGTACTTC
many	TRBJ1-4	TRBV5-1	NA	CASSFTDTNEKLFF	TGCGCCAGCAGCTTTACAGATACTAATGAAAAACTGTTTTTT
many	TRBJ2-7	TRBV7-2	TRBD1	CASSSQQGTPYF	TGTGCCAGCAGCTCTCAACAGGGGACGCCCTACTTC
many	TRBJ1-2	TRBV7-9	TRBD1	CASSSFETGGAYGYTF	TGTGCCAGCAGTTCATTTGAGACAGGGGGCGCGTATGGCTACACCTTC
few	TRBJ2-1	TRBV27	TRBD2	CASRNLAGLEEEQFF	TGTGCCAGCAGGAATCTAGCGGGCCTGGAGGAGGAGCAGTTCTTC
few	TRBJ2-1	TRBV12-3/TRBV12-4	NA	CASSLAVRPRHEQFF	TGTGCCAGCAGTTTAGCGGTTCGCCCGAGGCATGAGCAGTTCTTC
many	TRBJ2-3	TRBV12-3/TRBV12-4	TRBD2	CASGEREEGTQYF	TGTGCCAGCGGCGAGCGGGAGGAGGGTACGCAGTATTTT
many	TRBJ2-7	TRBV9	NA	CASSARAFSYEQYF	TGTGCCAGCAGCGCCCGGGCCTTTTCCTACGAGCAGTACTTC
many	TRBJ1-4	TRBV5-1	NA	CASSMDGRNEKLFF	TGCGCCAGCAGCATGGACGGCCGTAATGAAAAACTGTTTTTT
many	TRBJ2-7	TRBV29-1	NA	CSVELGPEQYF	TGCAGCGTTGAACTGGGACCCGAGCAGTACTTC
many	TRBJ2-7	TRBV12-3/TRBV12-4	TRBD2	CASSLGASGFYEQYF	TGTGCCAGCAGTTTAGGGGCTAGCGGATTCTACGAGCAGTACTTC
many	TRBJ2-2	TRBV2	NA	CASSAKHTGELFF	TGTGCCAGCAGTGCCAAGCACACCGGGGAGCTGTTTTTT
NA	TRBJ2-3	TRBV12-3/TRBV12-4	NA	CASSYLDSRTDTQYF	TGTGCCAGCAGTTACTTGGACAGCCGCACAGATACGCAGTATTTT
many	TRBJ2-1	TRBV7-9	TRBD1	CASSLAQGDHNEQFF	TGTGCCAGCAGCTTAGCGCAGGGGGACCACAATGAGCAGTTCTTC
many	TRBJ2-7	TRBV6-2/TRBV6-3	NA	CASSARSDEQYF	TGTGCCAGCAGTGCTCGATCGGATGAGCAGTACTTC
many	TRBJ1-3	TRBV28	NA	CASKTGGDTIYF	TGTGCCAGCAAGACGGGGGGGGACACCATATATTTT
many	TRBJ2-2	TRBV5-1	NA	CASSLGDRDLTGELFF	TGCGCCAGCAGCTTAGGGGACCGCGATCTAACCGGGGAGCTGTTTTTT
many	TRBJ1-5	TRBV28	NA	CASSPPGWDQPQHF	TGTGCCAGCAGTCCCCCCGGGTGGGATCAGCCCCAGCATTTT
many	TRBJ2-2	TRBV5-1	NA	CASSPVSTRGNTGELFF	TGCGCCAGCAGCCCCGTTTCGACAAGAGGGAACACCGGGGAGCTGTTTTTT
NA	TRBJ2-7	TRBV9	TRBD1	CASSASPGQEKNEQYF	TGTGCCAGCAGCGCCTCCCCGGGACAGGAGAAAAACGAGCAGTACTTC
many	TRBJ2-7	TRBV5-1	TRBD2	CASSYSLAVPPYEQYF	TGCGCCAGCAGCTATTCACTAGCGGTTCCTCCCTACGAGCAGTACTTC
many	TRBJ1-1	TRBV7-9	NA	CASSLANYGLNTEAFF	TGTGCCAGCAGCTTAGCGAATTACGGATTGAACACTGAAGCTTTCTTT
many	TRBJ2-2	TRBV25-1	TRBD2	CASRAGTGGLTGELFF	TGTGCCAGCAGAGCCGGGACGGGAGGGCTTACCGGGGAGCTGTTTTTT
few	TRBJ2-5	TRBV24-1	NA	CATSDVGGEETQYF	TGTGCCACCAGTGATGTCGGAGGAGAAGAGACCCAGTACTTC
many	TRBJ2-1	TRBV5-1	NA	CASHRKTGTTNEQFF	TGCGCCAGCCACAGAAAGACCGGGACAACGAATGAGCAGTTCTTC
many	TRBJ2-3	TRBV18	NA	CASSLLVSGTDTQYF	TGTGCCAGCTCGCTACTGGTTAGTGGCACAGATACGCAGTATTTT
NA	TRBJ2-5	TRBV7-9	NA	CASSLHRSTPQGTQYF	TGTGCCAGCAGTCTTCATAGGTCGACACCTCAGGGGACCCAGTACTTC
many	TRBJ2-1	TRBV4-2	NA	CASSQDPGNEQFF	TGTGCCAGCAGCCAAGATCCGGGCAATGAGCAGTTCTTC
many	TRBJ2-3	TRBV20-1	TRBD2	CSAVNGRGADTQYF	TGCAGTGCCGTGAACGGGAGGGGAGCAGATACGCAGTATTTT
many	TRBJ2-2	TRBV11-2	TRBD2	CASSRTSGSAGELFF	TGTGCCAGCAGCCGGACTAGCGGGAGTGCCGGGGAGCTGTTTTTT
many	TRBJ2-6	TRBV5-1	NA	CASRLLGANVLTF	TGCGCCAGCAGGCTACTTGGGGCCAACGTCCTGACTTTC
many	TRBJ2-1	TRBV7-7	NA	CASSSGPVNEQFF	TGTGCTAGCAGTTCAGGGCCAGTTAATGAGCAGTTCTTC
many	TRBJ2-7	TRBV27	TRBD2	CASSSESGDEQYF	TGTGCCAGCAGTTCTGAGAGCGGGGACGAGCAGTACTTC
many	TRBJ1-1	TRBV5-1	NA	CASSPQAVNTEAFF	TGCGCCAGCAGCCCCCAAGCGGTGAACACTGAAGCTTTCTTT
many	TRBJ1-2	TRBV5-1	NA	CASSLAGEYYGYTF	TGCGCCAGCAGCTTGGCCGGGGAGTATTATGGCTACACCTTC
many	TRBJ2-2	TRBV20-1	NA	CSARDRGATGELFF	TGCAGTGCTAGAGACAGGGGTGCCACCGGGGAGCTGTTTTTT
many	TRBJ1-5	TRBV27	TRBD1	CASSFQGVNQPQHF	TGTGCCAGCAGTTTTCAGGGGGTCAATCAGCCCCAGCATTTT
NA	TRBJ2-7	TRBV24-1	TRBD1	CATSEPPGTGQNEQYF	TGTGCCACCAGTGAGCCCCCCGGGACAGGGCAAAACGAGCAGTACTTC
many	TRBJ2-6	TRBV5-1	NA	CASGLRANVLTF	TGCGCCAGCGGTTTACGGGCCAACGTCCTGACTTTC